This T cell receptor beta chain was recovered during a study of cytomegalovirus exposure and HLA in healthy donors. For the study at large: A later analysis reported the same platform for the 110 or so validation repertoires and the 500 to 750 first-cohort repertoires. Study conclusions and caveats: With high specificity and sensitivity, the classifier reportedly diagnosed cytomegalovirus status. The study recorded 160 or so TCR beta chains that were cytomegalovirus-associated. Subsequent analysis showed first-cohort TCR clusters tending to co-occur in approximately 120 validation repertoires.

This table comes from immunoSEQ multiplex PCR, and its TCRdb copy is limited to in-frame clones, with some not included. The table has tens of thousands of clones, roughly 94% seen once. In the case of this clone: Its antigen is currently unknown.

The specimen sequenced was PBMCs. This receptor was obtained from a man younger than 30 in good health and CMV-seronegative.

CDR3: CASSQTGTYGYTF. The CDR3 DNA reads TGTGCCAGCAGCCAGACAGGGACCTATGGCTACACCTTC. The V gene is TRBV7-9, the J gene TRBJ1-2; the match to TRBD1 covers 7 bases. Germline lookup yields CDR1 SEHNR and CDR2 FQNEAQ (reference sequence). V shed 5 bases, J shed 4 bases, and the junction held 4 bases outside the gene matches. This CDR3 comprises 13 residues.